Listed below are T cell receptor beta chains from one sample, sequenced in a study of beta chain features in type 1 diabetes. The table came from immunoSEQ multiplex PCR; TCRdb's copy has only in-frame clones and leaves some out. The sample includes 550,000 to 850,000 clones, roughly an eighth of them seen just once. The sample taken for sequencing was naive CD4+ T cells from blood. The receptor source for this set is a man aged 18 to 30 with type 1 diabetes. Both conserved end residues are part of each CDR3. Each record gives: V gene, D gene, J gene, clone size, CDR3 protein, CDR3 DNA. The D gene is left open where the match is weak. For some rows the clone size is stated as once, few or many, or as a class when expanded; others skip it.

v_call: TRBV14
d_call: TRBD1
j_call: TRBJ1-1
clone_size: few
cdr3_aa: CASSTTGVGEAFF
cdr3_nt: TGTGCCAGCAGCACGACAGGGGTTGGAGAAGCTTTCTTT

v_call: TRBV5-1
d_call: -
j_call: TRBJ2-3
clone_size: -
cdr3_aa: CASSFDTDTQYF
cdr3_nt: TGCGCCAGCAGCTTCGATACAGATACGCAGTATTTT

v_call: TRBV15
d_call: -
j_call: TRBJ1-1
clone_size: few
cdr3_aa: CATSARAFRDEAFF
cdr3_nt: TGTGCCACCAGCGCTCGGGCTTTCCGAGATGAAGCTTTCTTT

v_call: TRBV25-1
d_call: -
j_call: TRBJ2-5
clone_size: few
cdr3_aa: CASSELSKETQYF
cdr3_nt: TGTGCCAGCAGTGAATTGAGTAAAGAGACCCAGTACTTC

v_call: TRBV6-6
d_call: TRBD1
j_call: TRBJ1-2
clone_size: -
cdr3_aa: CASSYVVGQGHYGYTF
cdr3_nt: TGTGCCAGCAGTTACGTTGTGGGACAGGGGCACTATGGCTACACCTTC

v_call: TRBV14
d_call: -
j_call: TRBJ1-2
clone_size: -
cdr3_aa: CASSSDRFYGYTF
cdr3_nt: TGTGCCAGCAGCTCTGACCGATTCTATGGCTACACCTTC

v_call: TRBV21-1
d_call: -
j_call: TRBJ2-7
clone_size: -
cdr3_aa: CASSKRDRSSYEQYF
cdr3_nt: TGTGCCAGCAGCAAGAGGGACAGGAGCTCCTACGAGCAGTACTTC

v_call: TRBV30
d_call: -
j_call: TRBJ2-3
clone_size: -
cdr3_aa: CAWSTRVPDTQYF
cdr3_nt: TGTGCCTGGAGTACCAGGGTCCCAGATACGCAGTATTTT

v_call: TRBV29-1
d_call: -
j_call: TRBJ1-5
clone_size: -
cdr3_aa: CSVRDFNQPQHF
cdr3_nt: TGCAGCGTGCGGGATTTCAATCAGCCCCAGCATTTT

v_call: TRBV19
d_call: -
j_call: TRBJ2-7
clone_size: -
cdr3_aa: CASSIERGSYEQYF
cdr3_nt: TGTGCCAGTAGTATAGAAAGGGGATCCTACGAGCAGTACTTC

v_call: TRBV28
d_call: TRBD1
j_call: TRBJ2-6
clone_size: few
cdr3_aa: CASSPPGQFSGANVLTF
cdr3_nt: TGTGCCAGCAGTCCCCCGGGACAGTTTTCTGGGGCCAACGTCCTGACTTTC

v_call: TRBV29-1
d_call: -
j_call: TRBJ2-3
clone_size: -
cdr3_aa: CSVENGRGTDTQYF
cdr3_nt: TGCAGCGTTGAGAATGGACGGGGTACCGATACGCAGTATTTT

v_call: TRBV28
d_call: -
j_call: TRBJ2-3
clone_size: -
cdr3_aa: CASSLRSDTQYF
cdr3_nt: TGTGCCAGCAGTTTAAGGTCCGATACGCAGTATTTT

v_call: TRBV5-1
d_call: TRBD2
j_call: TRBJ2-3
clone_size: -
cdr3_aa: CASSSFSGGSTDTQYF
cdr3_nt: TGCGCCAGCAGCTCTTTCTCGGGGGGGAGCACAGATACGCAGTATTTT

v_call: TRBV6-5
d_call: -
j_call: TRBJ2-5
clone_size: few
cdr3_aa: CASKGRWYQETQYF
cdr3_nt: TGTGCCAGCAAAGGCCGTTGGTACCAAGAGACCCAGTACTTC

v_call: TRBV30
d_call: -
j_call: TRBJ1-5
clone_size: few
cdr3_aa: CAWSPGHGGQPQHF
cdr3_nt: TGTGCCTGGAGCCCCGGTCACGGTGGACAGCCCCAGCATTTT

v_call: TRBV30
d_call: -
j_call: TRBJ1-2
clone_size: -
cdr3_aa: CAWSTTGTYGYTF
cdr3_nt: TGTGCCTGGAGCACTACAGGGACCTATGGCTACACCTTC

v_call: TRBV7-2
d_call: -
j_call: TRBJ1-4
clone_size: few
cdr3_aa: CASSLNLGFLATNEKLFF
cdr3_nt: TGTGCCAGCAGCTTGAATCTCGGTTTCCTCGCAACTAATGAAAAACTGTTTTTT

v_call: TRBV19
d_call: TRBD1
j_call: TRBJ1-5
clone_size: few
cdr3_aa: CASRDRGSLSNQPQHF
cdr3_nt: TGTGCCAGTCGCGACAGGGGAAGTTTGAGCAATCAGCCCCAGCATTTT

v_call: TRBV11-2
d_call: -
j_call: TRBJ2-2
clone_size: -
cdr3_aa: CASSFRGAGELFF
cdr3_nt: TGTGCCAGCAGCTTTAGGGGAGCCGGGGAGCTGTTTTTT

v_call: TRBV7-2
d_call: -
j_call: TRBJ1-2
clone_size: -
cdr3_aa: CASSSTEYGYTF
cdr3_nt: TGTGCCAGCAGCTCGACAGAGTATGGCTACACCTTC

v_call: TRBV4-2
d_call: TRBD2
j_call: TRBJ2-1
clone_size: -
cdr3_aa: CASKEPGLAGEQFF
cdr3_nt: TGTGCCAGCAAGGAGCCGGGACTAGCGGGAGAGCAGTTCTTC

v_call: TRBV6-6
d_call: -
j_call: TRBJ1-6
clone_size: few
cdr3_aa: CASSYDVNSPLHF
cdr3_nt: TGTGCCAGCAGTTACGATGTCAATTCACCCCTCCACTTT